This T cell receptor beta chain stems from a study of blood T cell repertoires in COVID-19 (dated by TCRdb to the early 2020s). For context, the study as a whole: The collaborator samples originated in the United States, Italy and Spain and spanned the acute and convalescent phases of COVID-19. The material from the prospective study consisted of cDNA or gDNA derived from T cells, B-cell-depleted T cells, or PBMCs. Subjects who had been exposed to COVID-19, were actively infected with it, or had recovered from it provided the deeply sampled blood TCRbeta repertoires that made up the dataset. The repertoires were released in a freely available public database meant as a resource for research on the immune response to SARS-CoV-2. The samples were drawn from two sources: the first 160 participants of the ongoing ImmuneRACE study, and about 1,300 subjects contributed by 6 global collaborators. A de-identified subject ID, COVID-19 status, age in years and sex were almost always included in the sample metadata. Where HLA class I and class II types were available, the types were taken from metadata supplied by the sample provider, not from assay-based typing. Broad study findings and their caveats: The quantity of clinical and demographic metadata differed by source and by participant and was supplied without curation.

TCRbeta CDR3 regions were amplified from genomic DNA by means of the immunoSEQ Assay, a bias-controlled multiplex PCR. In the original analysis: Nucleated cell counts per sample were estimated from amplification of reference gene primers within the assay. To quantify the absolute abundance of each unique TCRbeta CDR3 rearrangement, sequence reads were collapsed and filtered. Productive Simpson clonality was computed per sample as the square root of Simpson's diversity index over productive rearrangements. TCRdb provides this immuneACCESS table in a form limited to in-frame rearrangements. Some clones are lacking; in checked studies, under half of them reflect an unresolved V gene, and why the rest are absent is not known. The V and J calls and clone size are taken from that table; D and trimming were inferred from the DNA. For this sample the table gives 200,000 to 250,000 clones, of which roughly 88% were detected only once. The ten largest clonotypes hold about 3.5% of the sample.

About this clone itself: Its antigen remains unidentified. Base qualities are not recorded, but no much larger clone differs from it by a single base.

CDR1 and CDR2, looked up from the germline V gene (reference sequence), are DFQATT and SNEGSKA. There are 15 amino acids in the CDR3, from cysteine to phenylalanine inclusive. This entry keeps only the CDR3 DNA: 45 bases, framed from base 1. Trimming takes 3 bases off V and 5 bases off J; junction bases not matched to a gene: 10. Participants in the prospective study were aged 18 to 89 years, lived in 24 United States geographic areas, and enrolled through a virtual design. In the prospective study, cohorts were assigned on the basis of participant-reported clinical history obtained from a screening survey and a study questionnaire. Exposed participants had been in contact with someone with a PCR-confirmed or clinician-diagnosed COVID-19 case within 2 weeks of study entry. Mobile phlebotomists in the prospective study collected whole blood, serum and a nasopharyngeal or oropharyngeal swab from every participant. Prospective study participants could optionally give additional blood draws and questionnaires over an approximately two-month period. Prospective study blood samples were shipped either frozen or at room temperature before DNA extraction.

This clonotype was sampled from a woman in her 30s who had been exposed to COVID-19. The specimen sequenced was PBMCs or T cells enriched from blood (not recorded which). Recombination joined TRBV20-1 with TRBJ1-1, with 9 central nucleotides matching TRBD1. The CDR3 loop reads CSASKVGTGITEAFF. The sequenced DNA is TGCAGTGCTAGTAAGGTCGGGACAGGGATTACTGAAGCTTTCTTT.